This T cell receptor beta chain was sequenced in a study of blood T cell repertoires in COVID-19. The V gene's germline CDR1 is LGHDT and CDR2 YNNKEL (reference sequence). The germline V and J ends were trimmed by 4 bases and 4 bases, with 7 bases remaining between them. This CDR3 contains 12 residues. Sequencing used immunoSEQ multiplex PCR; TCRdb keeps in-frame clones, though not all of them. The repertoire holds about 310,000 clones, with around 87% as singletons. V and J are TRBV3-1 (or the pseudogene TRBV3-2) and TRBJ1-2; D is ambiguous. This clonotype was obtained from a man between 18 and 29 years old with active or convalescent COVID-19. The sample taken for sequencing was peripheral blood. The CDR3 is CASSRDRYGYTF. The CDR3 coding sequence is TGTGCCAGCAGCCGAGACCGCTATGGCTACACCTTC.